Sequencing of this TCR beta chain was carried out in a study of PD-1 blockade in classical Hodgkin lymphoma. As for the study in general: Intravenous nivolumab at 3 mg/kg was given to patients every 2 weeks. Points from the study as a whole: Baseline TCR diversity was reportedly lower in newly diagnosed patients than healthy donors. A significant rise in TCR diversity was seen by C4D1 for CD4+ cells but not for CD8+ cells. What drove the repertoire differences, possibly disease activity or prior therapy, has not been defined.

Germline V gives CDR1 SGDLS, CDR2 YYNGEE. The CDR3 has 12 residues. V lost 4 bases, J lost 5 bases, and 9 bases lay in between. Brentuximab vedotin exposure varied, and every patient relapsed after autologous stem cell transplantation. The sample holds a few counts of this clone. Antigen specificity is unknown. The assay was immunoSEQ multiplex PCR, and TCRdb's table has in-frame clones only and misses some. The sample consists of under 110,000 clones, around 89% of them appearing once. This rearrangement joins TRBV9 to TRBJ2-5, with D possibly matching TRBD2 (5 bases). The sample consisted of peripheral blood mononuclear cells (PBMCs), taken before the second cycle of nivolumab. This TCR was recovered from a human donor with classical Hodgkin lymphoma. CDR3 in DNA: TGTGCCAGCAGCCCTTCGGGGGAGACCCAGTACTTC. Translated: CASSPSGETQYF.